Given below is one T cell receptor (beta chain) in context. Its antigen is not known. These data originate in a study of vaccination effects on CD4 cells after COVID-19. Regarding the study as a whole: Clones that were induced by infection or by vaccine showed marked contraction late after vaccination.

CD4+ T cell isolation took place after more than eight days of culture. Repertoires were generated with immunoSEQ multiplex PCR, while TCRdb's copy carries only in-frame clones and drops some. The sample shows tens of thousands of clones, approximately 78% of them seen only once. The CDR3 spans 16 residues. CDR1 and CDR2 from the germline V gene are MNHEY and SVGEGT. V dropped 6 bases and J dropped 0; count of bases not matched to a gene: 9. The sample was CD4+ T cells from PBMCs cultured without peptide, taken before COVID-19 vaccination. The source of this sequence is a human donor who had a prior SARS-CoV-2 infection. The J gene is TRBJ2-7, the V gene TRBV6-2 or TRBV6-3; 9 nucleotides align to TRBD1. The chain's CDR3 is CASSRGTGISSYEQYF. CDR3 DNA sequence: TGTGCCAGCAGCCGCGGGACAGGGATAAGCTCCTACGAGCAGTACTTC.